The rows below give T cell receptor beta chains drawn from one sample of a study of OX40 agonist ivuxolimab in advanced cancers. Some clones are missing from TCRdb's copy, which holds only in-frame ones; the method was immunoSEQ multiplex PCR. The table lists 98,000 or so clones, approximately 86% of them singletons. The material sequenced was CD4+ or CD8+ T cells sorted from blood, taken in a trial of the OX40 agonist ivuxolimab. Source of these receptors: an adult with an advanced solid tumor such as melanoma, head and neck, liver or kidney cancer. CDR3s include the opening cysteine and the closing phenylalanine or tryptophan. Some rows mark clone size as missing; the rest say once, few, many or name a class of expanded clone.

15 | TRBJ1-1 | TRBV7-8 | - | CASSLTGILNTEAFF
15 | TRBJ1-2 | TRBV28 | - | CASGKAGGLNYGYTF
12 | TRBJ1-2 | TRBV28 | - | CASSLRWANYTF
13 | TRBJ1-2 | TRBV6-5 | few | CASSLEGDYGYTF
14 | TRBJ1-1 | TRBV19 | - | CASTNTAGATEAFF
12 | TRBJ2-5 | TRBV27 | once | CASSLDQETQYF
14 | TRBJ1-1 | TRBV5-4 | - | CASSLPGDHTEAFF
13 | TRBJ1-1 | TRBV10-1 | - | CASSELENTEAFF
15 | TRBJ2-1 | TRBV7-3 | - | CASSFAGGPRNEQFF
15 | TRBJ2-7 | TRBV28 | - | CASSGPGTGPYEQYF
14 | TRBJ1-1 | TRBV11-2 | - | CASTRGQSNTEAFF
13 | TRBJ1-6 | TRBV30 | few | CAWAQGGNSPLHF
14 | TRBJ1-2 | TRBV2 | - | CASRGGTGFYGYTF
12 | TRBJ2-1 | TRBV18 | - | CASSPQGNEQFF
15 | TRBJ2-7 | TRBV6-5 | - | CASSLRGGYSYEQYF
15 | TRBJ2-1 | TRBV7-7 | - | CASSPTSGRDNEQFF
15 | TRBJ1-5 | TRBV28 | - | CAINKQGAFNQPQHF
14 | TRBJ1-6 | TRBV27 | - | CASRSIGETSPLHF
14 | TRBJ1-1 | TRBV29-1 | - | CSVKSTNRNTEAFF
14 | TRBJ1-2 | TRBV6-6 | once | CASSQAQGAYGYTF